This T cell receptor beta chain was captured by sequencing in a study of T cells in Graves' hyperthyroidism and ophthalmopathy. General observations from the study: Most thyroid clonotypes that were expanded above 0.001 also turned up in blood. For ophthalmopathy, model prediction preceded onset by a median 6.5 months.

Researchers amplified the TCR beta CDR3 regions from RNA transcripts. The TCR CDR3 was amplified in a first-round RT-PCR using the HTBI primer set. Via MiXCR, TCRdb re-called the multiplex PCR reads, giving one row per CDR3 protein. The sample consists of some 300,000 distinct CDR3 sequences, 15% to 20% of them appearing once. A word on this clonotype: Its antigen is not identified.

Clinical symptoms, serum thyroxine and TRAb, thyroid ultrasound and orbital computed tomography together formed the diagnostic basis. This receptor was obtained from a man aged 45 to 65 with Graves' ophthalmopathy. Sequenced material: blood.

The CDR3 bases are TGTGCCAGTAGCCCCGGGACGGTGAACACCGGGGAGCTGTTTTTT. Its protein product is CASSPGTVNTGELFF. The rearrangement uses TRBV19 and TRBJ2-2; tentatively, D is TRBD1 or TRBD2 (5 bases each). CDR1 and CDR2 (germline): LNHDA, SQIVND (reference sequence). Trimming removed 6 bases at V and 1 base at J, with 12 bases between. CDR3 length: 15 residues.